A selection of T cell receptor beta chains follows, all from one sample in a study of blood T cell repertoires in COVID-19. Measured with immunoSEQ multiplex PCR; TCRdb has only the in-frame clones, and not every one. The sample carries roughly 200,000 clones, roughly 80% recorded once. The sequencing sample was made of peripheral blood. Every receptor here comes from a man in his forties or fifties who had recovered from COVID-19. CDR3s include the opening cysteine and the closing phenylalanine or tryptophan. Fields, in order: clone size, J gene, V gene, D gene, CDR3 protein, CDR3 DNA. D genes are given only for firm matches. The size field is filled for only some rows; it gives once, few, many or a size class.

many | TRBJ1-2 | TRBV29-1 | . | CSAPPRVGYLYGYTF | TGCAGCGCCCCCCCCCGGGTCGGCTATCTCTATGGCTACACCTTC
. | TRBJ1-1 | TRBV7-2 | TRBD1 | CASSPQGARGAFF | TGTGCCAGCAGCCCCCAGGGGGCAAGGGGAGCTTTCTTT
. | TRBJ2-7 | TRBV24-1 | TRBD2 | CAASSGTLGEQYF | TGTGCCGCCTCGAGCGGGACCTTAGGGGAGCAGTACTTC
. | TRBJ2-7 | TRBV10-3 | TRBD2 | CAISGEGTRSSYEQYF | TGTGCCATCAGTGGGGAGGGTACCCGGAGCTCCTACGAGCAGTACTTC
. | TRBJ2-5 | TRBV5-6 | . | CASSLPQETQYF | TGTGCCAGCAGTCTACCCCAAGAGACCCAGTACTTC
. | TRBJ1-6 | TRBV13 | TRBD1 | CASSLGPPAGGNSPLHF | TGTGCCAGCAGCTTAGGGCCCCCGGCAGGGGGTAATTCACCCCTCCACTTT
. | TRBJ2-1 | TRBV11-2 | . | CASSLTKGQFF | TGTGCCAGCAGTTTAACTAAAGGGCAGTTCTTC
. | TRBJ2-7 | TRBV2 | TRBD2 | CASGLAGGPYEQYF | TGTGCCAGCGGACTAGCGGGAGGGCCCTACGAGCAGTACTTC
. | TRBJ1-1 | TRBV10-1 | . | CASSDWNSQGAFF | TGCGCCAGCAGTGATTGGAATAGCCAAGGAGCTTTCTTT
. | TRBJ2-3 | TRBV7-8 | . | CASSLTVSQGYF | TGTGCCAGCAGCCTCACTGTGTCTCAGGGGTATTTT
. | TRBJ2-7 | TRBV2 | TRBD1 | CASTGTGDEQYF | TGTGCCAGCACAGGGACAGGGGACGAGCAGTACTTC
. | TRBJ2-2 | TRBV29-1 | . | CSVEEGFTGELFF | TGCAGCGTTGAGGAGGGATTCACCGGGGAGCTGTTTTTT
. | TRBJ1-2 | TRBV6-2/TRBV6-3 | . | CASSYTWENYGYTF | TGTGCCAGCAGTTACACGTGGGAGAACTATGGCTACACCTTC
. | TRBJ2-2 | TRBV27 | . | CASSSGRQLSLAGELFF | TGTGCCAGCAGTTCCGGAAGACAGCTGTCTCTCGCTGGGGAGCTGTTTTTT
. | TRBJ2-5 | TRBV5-1 | TRBD2 | CASSLVAERGETQYF | TGCGCCAGCAGCTTGGTTGCGGAGCGGGGGGAGACCCAGTACTTC
. | TRBJ2-5 | TRBV6-5 | TRBD2 | CASRRTSGSLETQYF | TGTGCCAGCAGGAGGACTAGCGGGAGTTTAGAGACCCAGTACTTC
. | TRBJ2-1 | TRBV27 | TRBD2 | CASGRPGLAGGFSYNEQFF | TGTGCCAGCGGGAGACCCGGACTAGCGGGAGGCTTCTCCTACAATGAGCAGTTCTTC
. | TRBJ2-7 | TRBV27 | TRBD1 | CASSRQGAGGEQYF | TGTGCCAGCAGTAGACAGGGGGCGGGTGGCGAGCAGTACTTC
once | TRBJ2-1 | TRBV11-1 | . | CASSLAPSSYNEQFF | TGTGCCAGCAGCTTAGCACCCAGCTCCTACAATGAGCAGTTCTTC
. | TRBJ1-1 | TRBV7-2 | TRBD1 | CASSFGTGMTEAFF | TGTGCCAGCAGCTTCGGGACAGGGATGACTGAAGCTTTCTTT
. | TRBJ1-4 | TRBV9 | . | CASSVGPGFTEKLFF | TGTGCCAGCAGCGTAGGTCCGGGGTTTACGGAAAAACTGTTTTTT
. | TRBJ1-1 | TRBV6-5 | TRBD1 | CASRSQGVVTEAFF | TGTGCCAGCAGATCCCAGGGGGTTGTCACTGAAGCTTTCTTT
. | TRBJ2-5 | TRBV7-8 | TRBD2 | CASSLTQNIAGSRPETQYF | TGTGCCAGCAGCTTAACTCAAAATATAGCGGGATCGCGTCCAGAGACCCAGTACTTC
once | TRBJ2-7 | TRBV6-1 | TRBD2 | CASSEGLAGVYEQYF | TGTGCCAGCAGTGAAGGACTAGCGGGGGTTTACGAGCAGTACTTC
. | TRBJ2-5 | TRBV7-3 | . | CASSLHGDSQETQYF | TGTGCCAGCAGCTTACATGGTGACAGCCAAGAGACCCAGTACTTC
. | TRBJ1-2 | TRBV7-2 | . | CASSLATDYGYTF | TGTGCCAGCAGCTTAGCAACGGACTATGGCTACACCTTC
few | TRBJ1-2 | TRBV30 | TRBD1 | CAWRGQGLVGYTF | TGTGCCTGGAGGGGACAGGGACTCGTCGGCTACACCTTC
few | TRBJ1-5 | TRBV7-9 | . | CASSFGSGAMERPQHF | TGTGCCAGCAGCTTTGGATCAGGGGCCATGGAGAGGCCCCAGCATTTT
. | TRBJ1-5 | TRBV7-6 | TRBD1 | CASSLGPGGRNQPQHF | TGTGCCAGCAGCTTAGGTCCAGGGGGCCGCAATCAGCCCCAGCATTTT
. | TRBJ1-3 | TRBV7-9 | . | CASSFGPGNTIYF | TGTGCCAGCAGCTTTGGGCCTGGAAACACCATATATTTT
. | TRBJ2-1 | TRBV18 | TRBD2 | CASSLSGRVNNEQFF | TGTGCCAGCTCGCTCAGCGGGAGGGTAAACAATGAGCAGTTCTTC
. | TRBJ2-7 | TRBV7-6 | TRBD2 | CASSVSGGAYEQYF | TGTGCCAGCAGCGTTAGCGGGGGAGCCTACGAGCAGTACTTC
. | TRBJ2-5 | TRBV19 | TRBD1 | CASSIRTGLGTQYF | TGTGCCAGTAGTATTAGGACAGGGCTGGGGACCCAGTACTTC
. | TRBJ2-1 | TRBV19 | TRBD2 | CASSLAGGYNEQFF | TGTGCCAGTAGTCTAGCGGGAGGTTACAATGAGCAGTTCTTC
once | TRBJ1-5 | TRBV3-1/TRBV3-2 | . | CASSQGARGLGQPQHF | TGTGCCAGCAGCCAAGGAGCCCGGGGGTTAGGGCAGCCCCAGCATTTT
few | TRBJ1-1 | TRBV7-2 | . | CASSLGGGAQYSAFF | TGTGCCAGCAGCTTAGGGGGAGGGGCCCAATATTCAGCTTTCTTT
. | TRBJ1-1 | TRBV7-2 | . | CASSERVTGKGEAFF | TGTGCCAGCAGCGAACGGGTAACAGGGAAGGGGGAAGCTTTCTTT
. | TRBJ2-3 | TRBV2 | TRBD1 | CASRTGEGTDTQYF | TGTGCCAGCAGGACAGGGGAAGGCACAGATACGCAGTATTTT
. | TRBJ2-7 | TRBV19 | TRBD2 | CARPLAGGTSYEQYF | TGTGCCAGACCCCTAGCGGGGGGGACCTCCTACGAGCAGTACTTC
. | TRBJ2-1 | TRBV29-1 | . | CSVEGTDYNEQFF | TGCAGCGTTGAAGGGACAGATTACAATGAGCAGTTCTTC
. | TRBJ2-3 | TRBV7-3 | TRBD2 | CASSFGLPNAGGRWADTQYF | TGTGCCAGCAGCTTCGGCCTGCCTAATGCTGGCGGGAGGTGGGCAGATACGCAGTATTTT
once | TRBJ2-2 | TRBV11-3 | . | CASSPRSSYTGELFF | TGTGCCAGCAGCCCCCGCTCTAGCTACACCGGGGAGCTGTTTTTT
. | TRBJ2-7 | TRBV5-1 | . | CASSLQGTGIDEQYF | TGCGCCAGCAGCTTACAGGGTACAGGGATAGACGAGCAGTACTTC
many | TRBJ2-5 | TRBV9 | TRBD2 | CASRGLAEETQYF | TGTGCCAGCAGGGGACTAGCGGAGGAGACCCAGTACTTC
. | TRBJ2-3 | TRBV5-1 | TRBD2 | CASQLAGDTDTQYF | TGCGCCAGCCAACTAGCGGGAGATACAGATACGCAGTATTTT
. | TRBJ1-2 | TRBV19 | . | CASSSSQDSTKGYTF | TGTGCCAGTAGTAGCTCTCAGGACAGTACAAAAGGCTACACCTTC
. | TRBJ2-7 | TRBV6-1 | TRBD1 | CASSERQGAYEQYF | TGTGCCAGCAGTGAACGGCAGGGGGCGTACGAGCAGTACTTC
. | TRBJ2-5 | TRBV28 | TRBD2 | CASSLGGLEQETQYF | TGTGCCAGCAGTTTAGGGGGACTAGAACAAGAGACCCAGTACTTC